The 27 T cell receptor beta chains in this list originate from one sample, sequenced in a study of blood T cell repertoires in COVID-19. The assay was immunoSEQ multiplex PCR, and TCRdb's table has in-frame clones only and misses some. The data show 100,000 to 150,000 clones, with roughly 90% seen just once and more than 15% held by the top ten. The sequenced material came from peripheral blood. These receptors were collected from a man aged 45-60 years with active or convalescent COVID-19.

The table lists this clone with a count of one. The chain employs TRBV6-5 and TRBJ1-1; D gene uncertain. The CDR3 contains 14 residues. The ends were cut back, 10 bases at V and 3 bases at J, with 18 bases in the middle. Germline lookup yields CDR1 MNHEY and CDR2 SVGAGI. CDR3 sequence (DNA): TGTGCCACCGGGAAACTGATTGGGGACACTGAAGCTTTCTTT. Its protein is CATGKLIGDTEAFF.

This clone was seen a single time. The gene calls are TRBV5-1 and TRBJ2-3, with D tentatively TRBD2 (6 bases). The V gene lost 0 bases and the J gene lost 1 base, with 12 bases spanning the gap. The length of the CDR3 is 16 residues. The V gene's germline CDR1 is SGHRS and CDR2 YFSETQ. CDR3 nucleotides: TGCGCCAGCAGCTTGGTTCCGGGAGAGGGCACAGATACGCAGTATTTT. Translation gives CASSLVPGEGTDTQYF.

As DNA, the CDR3 is TGTGCCAGTAGTATGGAGCGGTACAATGAGCAGTTCTTC. It is translated as CASSMERYNEQFF. The chain is built from TRBV19 and TRBJ2-1; tentative D call: TRBD2 (5 bases). Trimming removed 3 bases at V and 4 bases at J, with 7 bases between. This CDR3 has 13 amino acids. Germline V gene lookup returns CDR1 LNHDA and CDR2 SQIVND (reference sequence).

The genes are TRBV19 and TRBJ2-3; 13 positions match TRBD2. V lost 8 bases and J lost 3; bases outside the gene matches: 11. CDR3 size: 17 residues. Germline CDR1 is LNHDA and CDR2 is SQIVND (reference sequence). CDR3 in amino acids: CASRGTSGDEWTDTQYF. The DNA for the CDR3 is TGTGCCAGTCGTGGGACTAGCGGGGACGAATGGACAGATACGCAGTATTTT.

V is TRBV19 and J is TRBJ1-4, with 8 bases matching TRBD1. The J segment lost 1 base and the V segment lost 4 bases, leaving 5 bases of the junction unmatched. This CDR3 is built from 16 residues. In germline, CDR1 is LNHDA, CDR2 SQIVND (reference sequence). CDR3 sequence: CASSTGTGVTNEKLFF. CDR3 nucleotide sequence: TGTGCCAGTAGTACAGGGACAGGTGTAACTAATGAAAAACTGTTTTTT.

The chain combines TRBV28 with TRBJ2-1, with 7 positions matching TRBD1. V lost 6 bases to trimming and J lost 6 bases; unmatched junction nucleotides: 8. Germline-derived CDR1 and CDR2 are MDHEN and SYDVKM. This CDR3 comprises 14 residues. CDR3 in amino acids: CASREPTGSNEQFF. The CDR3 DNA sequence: TGTGCCAGCAGAGAGCCGACAGGGTCCAATGAGCAGTTCTTC.

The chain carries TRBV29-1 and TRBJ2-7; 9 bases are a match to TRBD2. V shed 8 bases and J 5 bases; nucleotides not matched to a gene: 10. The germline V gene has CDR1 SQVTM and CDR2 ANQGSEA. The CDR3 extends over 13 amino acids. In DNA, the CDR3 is TGCAGCTTTTTGCGGGAGGGCCGGGACGAGCAGTACTTC. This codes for CSFLREGRDEQYF.

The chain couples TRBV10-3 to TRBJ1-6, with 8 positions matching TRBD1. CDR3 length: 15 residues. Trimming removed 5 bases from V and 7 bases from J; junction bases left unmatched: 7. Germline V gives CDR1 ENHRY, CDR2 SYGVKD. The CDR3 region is CAISSTGQGNSPLHF. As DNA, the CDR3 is TGTGCCATCAGTTCCACAGGACAGGGAAATTCACCCCTCCACTTT.

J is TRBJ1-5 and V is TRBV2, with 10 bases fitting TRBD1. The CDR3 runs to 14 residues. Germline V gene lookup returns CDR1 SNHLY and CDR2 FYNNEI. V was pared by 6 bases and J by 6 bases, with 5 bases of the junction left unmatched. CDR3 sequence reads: CASRSGTGAQPQHF. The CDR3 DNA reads TGTGCCAGCAGAAGCGGGACAGGGGCTCAGCCCCAGCATTTT.

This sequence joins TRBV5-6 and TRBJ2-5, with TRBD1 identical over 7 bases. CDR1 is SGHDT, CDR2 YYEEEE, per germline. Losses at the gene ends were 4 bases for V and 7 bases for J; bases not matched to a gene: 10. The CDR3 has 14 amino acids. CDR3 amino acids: CASSKRDRAGTQYF. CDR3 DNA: TGTGCCAGCAGCAAGAGGGACAGAGCAGGGACCCAGTACTTC.

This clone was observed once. The CDR3, as DNA: TGTGCCATCAGTGCTAGGGGATTGGATGAGCAGTTCTTC. Encoded protein: CAISARGLDEQFF. V and J are TRBV10-3 and TRBJ2-1; tentatively, D is TRBD1 (5 bases). CDR1 is ENHRY and CDR2 is SYGVKD in the germline V gene. Trimming pared 4 bases from V and 8 bases from J, leaving 12 bases between. The length of the CDR3 is 13 residues.

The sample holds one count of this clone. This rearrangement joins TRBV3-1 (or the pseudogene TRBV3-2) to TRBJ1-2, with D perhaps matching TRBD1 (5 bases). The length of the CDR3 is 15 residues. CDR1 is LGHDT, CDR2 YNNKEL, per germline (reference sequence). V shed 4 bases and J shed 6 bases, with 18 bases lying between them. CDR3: CASSPRQGGVDGYTF. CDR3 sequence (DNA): TGTGCCAGCAGCCCGCGTCAGGGAGGAGTGGATGGCTACACCTTC.

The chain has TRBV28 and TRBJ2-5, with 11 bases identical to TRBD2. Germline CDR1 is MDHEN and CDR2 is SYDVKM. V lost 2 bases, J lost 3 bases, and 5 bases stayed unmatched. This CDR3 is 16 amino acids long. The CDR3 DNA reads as TGTGCCAGCAGTTTACGACTAGCGGGATTTAAAGAGACCCAGTACTTC. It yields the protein CASSLRLAGFKETQYF.

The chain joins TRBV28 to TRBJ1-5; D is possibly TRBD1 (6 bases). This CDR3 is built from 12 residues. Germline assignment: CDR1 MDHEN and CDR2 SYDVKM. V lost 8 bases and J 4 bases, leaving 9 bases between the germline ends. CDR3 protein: CASRQENQPQHF. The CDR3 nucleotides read TGTGCCAGCCGACAGGAAAATCAGCCCCAGCATTTT.

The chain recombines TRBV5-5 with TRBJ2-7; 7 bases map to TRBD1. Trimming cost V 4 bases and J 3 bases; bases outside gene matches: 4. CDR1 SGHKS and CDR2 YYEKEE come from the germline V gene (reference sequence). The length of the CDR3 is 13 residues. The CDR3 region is CASSEGQNYEQYF. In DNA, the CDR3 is TGTGCCAGCAGCGAGGGACAGAACTACGAGCAGTACTTC.

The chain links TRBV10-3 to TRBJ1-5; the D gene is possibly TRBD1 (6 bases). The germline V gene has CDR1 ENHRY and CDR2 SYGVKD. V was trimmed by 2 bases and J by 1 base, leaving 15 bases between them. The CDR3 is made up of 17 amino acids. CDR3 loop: CAISEDRGARSNQPQHF. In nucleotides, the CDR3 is TGTGCCATCAGTGAGGACCGGGGGGCGCGAAGCAATCAGCCCCAGCATTTT.

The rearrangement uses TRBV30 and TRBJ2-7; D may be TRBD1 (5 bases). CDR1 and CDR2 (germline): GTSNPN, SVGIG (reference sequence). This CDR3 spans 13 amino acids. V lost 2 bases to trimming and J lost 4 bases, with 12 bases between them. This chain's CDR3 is CAWSLDREYEQYF. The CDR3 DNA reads TGTGCCTGGAGTCTAGACAGAGAGTACGAGCAGTACTTC.

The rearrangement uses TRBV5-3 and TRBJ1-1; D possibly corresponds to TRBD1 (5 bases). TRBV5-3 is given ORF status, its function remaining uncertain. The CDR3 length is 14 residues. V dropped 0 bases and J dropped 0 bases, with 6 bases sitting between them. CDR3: CARSLARVNTEAFF. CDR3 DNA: TGTGCCAGAAGCTTGGCCAGGGTGAACACTGAAGCTTTCTTT.

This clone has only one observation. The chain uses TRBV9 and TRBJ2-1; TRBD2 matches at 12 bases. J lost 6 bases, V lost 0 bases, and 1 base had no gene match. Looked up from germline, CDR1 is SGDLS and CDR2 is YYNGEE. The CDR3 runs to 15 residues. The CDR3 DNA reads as TGTGCCAGCAGCGTAGCTAGCGGGAGGGGCAATGAGCAGTTCTTC. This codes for CASSVASGRGNEQFF.

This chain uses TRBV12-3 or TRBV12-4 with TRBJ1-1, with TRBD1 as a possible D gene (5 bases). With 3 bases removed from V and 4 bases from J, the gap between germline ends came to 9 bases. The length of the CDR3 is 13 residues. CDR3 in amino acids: CASSLGQGTEAFF. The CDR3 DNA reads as TGTGCCAGCAGTTTGGGTCAGGGCACTGAAGCTTTCTTT.

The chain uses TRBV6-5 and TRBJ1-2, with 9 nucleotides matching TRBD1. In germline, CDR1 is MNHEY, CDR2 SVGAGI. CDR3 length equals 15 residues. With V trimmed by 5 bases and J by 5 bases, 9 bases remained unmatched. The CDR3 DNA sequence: TGTGCCAGCAGTCGGGACAGGGCACCCAGTTATGGCTACACCTTC. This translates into CASSRDRAPSYGYTF.

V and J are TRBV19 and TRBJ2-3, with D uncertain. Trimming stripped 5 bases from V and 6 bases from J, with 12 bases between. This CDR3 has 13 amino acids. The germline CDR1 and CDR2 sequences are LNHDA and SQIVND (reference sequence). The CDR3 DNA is TGTGCCAGTAGTTCACGACTCGGCGATACGCAGTATTTT. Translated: CASSSRLGDTQYF.

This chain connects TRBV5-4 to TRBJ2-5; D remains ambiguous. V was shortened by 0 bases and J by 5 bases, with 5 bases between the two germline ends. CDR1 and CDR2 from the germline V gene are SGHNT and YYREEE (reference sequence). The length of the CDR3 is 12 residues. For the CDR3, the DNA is TGTGCCAGCAGCTTGGCCTTGGAGACCCAGTACTTC. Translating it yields CASSLALETQYF. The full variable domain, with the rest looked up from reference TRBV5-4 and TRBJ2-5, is ETGVTQSPTHLIKTRGQQVTLRCSSQSGHNTVSWYQQALGQGPQFIFQYYREEENGRGNFPPRFSGLQFPNYSSELNVNALELDDSALYLCASSLALETQYFGPGTRLLVL.

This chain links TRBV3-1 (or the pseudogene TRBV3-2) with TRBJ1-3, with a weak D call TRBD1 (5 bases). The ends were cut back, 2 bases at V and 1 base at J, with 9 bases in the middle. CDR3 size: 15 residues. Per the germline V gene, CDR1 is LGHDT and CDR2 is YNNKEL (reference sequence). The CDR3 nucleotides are TGTGCCAGCAGCCAAATGACAGTTTCTGGAAACACCATATATTTT. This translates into CASSQMTVSGNTIYF.

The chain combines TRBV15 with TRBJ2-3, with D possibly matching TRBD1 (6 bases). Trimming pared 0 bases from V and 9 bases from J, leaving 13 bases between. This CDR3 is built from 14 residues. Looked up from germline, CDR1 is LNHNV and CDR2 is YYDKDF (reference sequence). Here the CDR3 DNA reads TGTGCCACCAGCAGAGACGTCCAGGGGTTAACGCAGTATTTT. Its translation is CATSRDVQGLTQYF.

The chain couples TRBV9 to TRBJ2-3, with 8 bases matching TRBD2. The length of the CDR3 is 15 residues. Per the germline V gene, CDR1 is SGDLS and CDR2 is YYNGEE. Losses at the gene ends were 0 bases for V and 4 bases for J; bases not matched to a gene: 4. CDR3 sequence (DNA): TGTGCCAGCAGCGTAGCTATGACTAGCGCAGATACGCAGTATTTT. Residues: CASSVAMTSADTQYF.

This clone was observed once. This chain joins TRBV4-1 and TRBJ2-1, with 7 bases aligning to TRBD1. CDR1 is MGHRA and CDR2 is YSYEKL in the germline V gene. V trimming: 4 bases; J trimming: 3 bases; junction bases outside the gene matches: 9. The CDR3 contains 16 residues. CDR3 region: CASSLGGQPSYNEQFF. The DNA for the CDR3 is TGCGCCAGCAGCCTTGGGGGACAGCCAAGCTACAATGAGCAGTTCTTC.